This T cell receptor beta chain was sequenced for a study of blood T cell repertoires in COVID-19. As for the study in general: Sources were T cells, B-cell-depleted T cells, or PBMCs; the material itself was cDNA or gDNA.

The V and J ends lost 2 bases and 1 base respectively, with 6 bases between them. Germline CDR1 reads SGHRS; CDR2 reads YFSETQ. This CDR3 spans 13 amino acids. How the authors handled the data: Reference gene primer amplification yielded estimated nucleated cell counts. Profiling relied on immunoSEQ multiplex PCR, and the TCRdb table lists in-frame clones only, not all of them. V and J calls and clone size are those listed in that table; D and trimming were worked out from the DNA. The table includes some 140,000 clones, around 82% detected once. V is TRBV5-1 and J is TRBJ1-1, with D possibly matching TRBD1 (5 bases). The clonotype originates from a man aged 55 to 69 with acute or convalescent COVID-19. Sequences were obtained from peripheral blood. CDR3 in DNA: TGCGCCAGCAGCTTCGGACAGAACACTGAAGCTTTCTTT. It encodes CASSFGQNTEAFF.